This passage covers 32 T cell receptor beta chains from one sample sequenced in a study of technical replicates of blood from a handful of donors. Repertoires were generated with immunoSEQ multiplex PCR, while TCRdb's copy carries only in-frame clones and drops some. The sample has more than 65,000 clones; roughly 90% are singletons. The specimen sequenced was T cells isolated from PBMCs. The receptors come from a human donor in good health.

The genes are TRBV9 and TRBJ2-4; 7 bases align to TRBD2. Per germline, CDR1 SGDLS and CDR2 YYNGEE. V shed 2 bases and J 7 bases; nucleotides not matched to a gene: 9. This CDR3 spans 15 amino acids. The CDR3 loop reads CASSVGEGLSNIQYF. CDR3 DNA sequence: TGTGCCAGCAGCGTGGGGGAGGGGCTCAGTAACATTCAGTACTTC.

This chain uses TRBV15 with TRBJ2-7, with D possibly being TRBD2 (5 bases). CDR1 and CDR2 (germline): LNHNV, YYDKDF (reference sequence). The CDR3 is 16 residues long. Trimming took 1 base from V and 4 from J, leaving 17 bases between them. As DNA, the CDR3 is TGTGCCACCAGCAGAGTGTTGGCGGGCATAGGTTACGAGCAGTACTTC. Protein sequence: CATSRVLAGIGYEQYF.

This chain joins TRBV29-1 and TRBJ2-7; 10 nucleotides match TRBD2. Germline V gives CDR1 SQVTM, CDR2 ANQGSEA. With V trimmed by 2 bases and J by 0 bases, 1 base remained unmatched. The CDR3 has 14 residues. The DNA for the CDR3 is TGCAGCGTTGAACTAGCGGGAGCCTCCTACGAGCAGTACTTC. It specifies CSVELAGASYEQYF.

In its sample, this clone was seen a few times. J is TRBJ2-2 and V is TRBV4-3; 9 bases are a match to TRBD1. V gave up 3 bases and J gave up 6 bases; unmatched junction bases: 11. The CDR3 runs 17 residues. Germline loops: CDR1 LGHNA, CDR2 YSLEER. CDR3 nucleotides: TGCGCCAGCAGCCAGGCCGGGACAGGGAAGTTCGCCGGGGAGCTGTTTTTT. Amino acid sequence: CASSQAGTGKFAGELFF.

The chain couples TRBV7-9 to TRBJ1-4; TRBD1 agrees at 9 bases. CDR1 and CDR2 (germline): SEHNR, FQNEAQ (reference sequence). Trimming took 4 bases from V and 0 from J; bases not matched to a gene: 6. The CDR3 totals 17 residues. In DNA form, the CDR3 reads TGTGCCAGCAGCTCCCCGGGACAGGGAACAACTAATGAAAAACTGTTTTTT. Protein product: CASSSPGQGTTNEKLFF.

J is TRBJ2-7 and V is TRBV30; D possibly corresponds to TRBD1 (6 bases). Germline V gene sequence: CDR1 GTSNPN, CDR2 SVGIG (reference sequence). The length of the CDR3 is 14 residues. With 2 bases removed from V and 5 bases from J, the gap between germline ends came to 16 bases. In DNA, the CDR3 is TGTGCCTGGAGTAGGGGGTCTAATTTGGACGAGCAGTACTTC. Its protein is CAWSRGSNLDEQYF.

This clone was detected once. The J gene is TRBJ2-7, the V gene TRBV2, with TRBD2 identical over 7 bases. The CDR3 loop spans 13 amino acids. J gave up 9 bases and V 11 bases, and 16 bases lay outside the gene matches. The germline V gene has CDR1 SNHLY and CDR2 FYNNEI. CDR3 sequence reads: CAGGGIRDDGQYF. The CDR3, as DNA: TGTGCCGGGGGGGGGATTCGCGACGACGGGCAGTACTTC.

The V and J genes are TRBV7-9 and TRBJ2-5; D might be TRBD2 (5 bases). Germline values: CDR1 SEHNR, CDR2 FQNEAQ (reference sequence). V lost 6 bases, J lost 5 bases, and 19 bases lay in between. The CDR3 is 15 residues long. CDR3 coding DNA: TGTGCCAGCAGGGAGACAATCCGGGGTACGGAGACCCAGTACTTC. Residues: CASRETIRGTETQYF. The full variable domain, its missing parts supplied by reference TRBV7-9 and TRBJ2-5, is DTGVSQNPRHKITKRGQNVTFRCDPISEHNRLYWYRQTLGQGPEFLTYFQNEAQLEKSRLLSDRFSAERPKGSFSTLEIQRTEQGDSAMYLCASRETIRGTETQYFGPGTRLLVL.

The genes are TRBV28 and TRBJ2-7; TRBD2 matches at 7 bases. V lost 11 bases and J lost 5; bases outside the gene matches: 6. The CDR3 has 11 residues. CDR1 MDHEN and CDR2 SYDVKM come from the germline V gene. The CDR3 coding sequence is TGTGCCGGGGGGGGAGTTGACGAGCAGTACTTC. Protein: CAGGGVDEQYF.

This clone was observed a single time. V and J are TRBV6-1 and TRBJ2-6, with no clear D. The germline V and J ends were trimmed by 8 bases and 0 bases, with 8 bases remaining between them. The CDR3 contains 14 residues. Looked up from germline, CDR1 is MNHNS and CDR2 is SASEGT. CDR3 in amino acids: CASLSTSGANVLTF. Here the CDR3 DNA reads TGTGCCAGCCTTTCTACCTCTGGGGCCAACGTCCTGACTTTC.

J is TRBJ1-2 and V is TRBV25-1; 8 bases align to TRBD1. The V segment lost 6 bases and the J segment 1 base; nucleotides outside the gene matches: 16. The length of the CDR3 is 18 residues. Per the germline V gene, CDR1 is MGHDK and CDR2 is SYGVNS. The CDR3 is CASRRPFDRGWCNYGYTF. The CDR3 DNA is TGTGCCAGCAGAAGACCGTTCGACAGGGGTTGGTGTAACTATGGCTACACCTTC.

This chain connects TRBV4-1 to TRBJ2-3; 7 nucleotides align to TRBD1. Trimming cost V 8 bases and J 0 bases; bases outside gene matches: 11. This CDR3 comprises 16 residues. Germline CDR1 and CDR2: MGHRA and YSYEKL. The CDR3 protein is CASSQRGQTSTDTQYF. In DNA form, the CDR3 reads TGCGCCAGCTCTCAGAGGGGGCAGACTAGCACAGATACGCAGTATTTT.

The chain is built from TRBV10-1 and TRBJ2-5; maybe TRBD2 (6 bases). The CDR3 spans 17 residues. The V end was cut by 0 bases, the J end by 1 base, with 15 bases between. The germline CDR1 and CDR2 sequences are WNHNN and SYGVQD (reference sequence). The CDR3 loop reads CASSESAPEGVQETQYF. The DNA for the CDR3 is TGCGCCAGCAGTGAGTCGGCCCCGGAGGGTGTCCAAGAGACCCAGTACTTC.

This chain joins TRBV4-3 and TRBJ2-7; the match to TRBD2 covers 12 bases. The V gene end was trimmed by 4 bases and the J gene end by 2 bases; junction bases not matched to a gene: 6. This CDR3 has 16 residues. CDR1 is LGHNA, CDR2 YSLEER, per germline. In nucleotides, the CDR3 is TGCGCCAGCAGCCCAGGACTAGCGGGACTCCCCTACGAGCAGTACTTC. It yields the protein CASSPGLAGLPYEQYF.

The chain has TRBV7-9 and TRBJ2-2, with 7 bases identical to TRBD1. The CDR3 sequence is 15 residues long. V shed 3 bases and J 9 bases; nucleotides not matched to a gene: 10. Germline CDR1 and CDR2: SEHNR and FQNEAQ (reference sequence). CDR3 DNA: TGTGCCAGCAGCTTGACCGAGACAGGGCCCAGGGAGCTGTTTTTT. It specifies CASSLTETGPRELFF.

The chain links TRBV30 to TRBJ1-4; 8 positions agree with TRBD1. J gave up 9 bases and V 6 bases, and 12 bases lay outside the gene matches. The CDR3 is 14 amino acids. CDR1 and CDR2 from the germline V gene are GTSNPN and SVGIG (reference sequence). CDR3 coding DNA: TGTGCCTGTGGGGGAGGGACAGGAGGGAAAAAACTGTTTTTT. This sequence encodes CACGGGTGGKKLFF.

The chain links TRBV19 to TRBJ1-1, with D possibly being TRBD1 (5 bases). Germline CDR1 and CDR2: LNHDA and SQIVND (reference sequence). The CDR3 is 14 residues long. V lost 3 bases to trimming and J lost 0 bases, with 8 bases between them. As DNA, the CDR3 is TGTGCCAGTAGTATGGGGGGATTGAACACTGAAGCTTTCTTT. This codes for CASSMGGLNTEAFF. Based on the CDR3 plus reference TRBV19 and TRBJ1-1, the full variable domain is DGGITQSPKYLFRKEGQNVTLSCEQNLNHDAMYWYRQDPGQGLRLIYYSQIVNDFQKGDIAEGYSVSREKKESFPLTVTSAQKNPTAFYLCASSMGGLNTEAFFGQGTRLTVV.

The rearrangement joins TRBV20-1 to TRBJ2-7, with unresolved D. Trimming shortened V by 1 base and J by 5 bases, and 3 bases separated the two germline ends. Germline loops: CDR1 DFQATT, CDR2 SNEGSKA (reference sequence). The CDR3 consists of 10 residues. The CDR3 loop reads CSARGNEQYF. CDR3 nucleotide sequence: TGCAGTGCTAGAGGTAACGAGCAGTACTTC.

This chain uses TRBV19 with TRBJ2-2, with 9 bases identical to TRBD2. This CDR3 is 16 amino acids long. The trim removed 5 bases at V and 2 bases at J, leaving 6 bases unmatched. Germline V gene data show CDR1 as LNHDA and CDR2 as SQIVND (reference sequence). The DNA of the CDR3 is TGTGCCAGTAGTGAGCTAGCGGGACTTAACACCGGGGAGCTGTTTTTT. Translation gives CASSELAGLNTGELFF.

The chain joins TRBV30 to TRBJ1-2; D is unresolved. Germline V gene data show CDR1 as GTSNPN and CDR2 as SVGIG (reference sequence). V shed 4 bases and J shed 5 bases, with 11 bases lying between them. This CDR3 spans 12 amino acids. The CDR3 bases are TGTGCCTGGACACCGGGAGGGTATGGCTACACCTTC. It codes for CAWTPGGYGYTF.

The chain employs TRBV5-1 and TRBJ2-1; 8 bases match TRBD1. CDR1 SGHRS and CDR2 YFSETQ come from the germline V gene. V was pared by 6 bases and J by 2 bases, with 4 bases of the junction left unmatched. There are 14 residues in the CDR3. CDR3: CASTRQGTYNEQFF. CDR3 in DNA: TGCGCCAGCACCCGACAGGGGACCTACAATGAGCAGTTCTTC.

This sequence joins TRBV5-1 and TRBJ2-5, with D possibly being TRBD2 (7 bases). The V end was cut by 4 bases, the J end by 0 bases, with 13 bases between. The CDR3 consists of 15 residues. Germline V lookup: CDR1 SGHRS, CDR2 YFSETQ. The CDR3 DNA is TGCGCCAGCAGCCCTAGGGGGAGGGACCAAGAGACCCAGTACTTC. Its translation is CASSPRGRDQETQYF.

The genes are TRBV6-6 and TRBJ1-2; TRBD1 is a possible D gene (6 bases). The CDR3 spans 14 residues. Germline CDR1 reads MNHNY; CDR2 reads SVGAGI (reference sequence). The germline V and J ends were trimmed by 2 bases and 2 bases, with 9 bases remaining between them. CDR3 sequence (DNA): TGTGCCAGCAGTTACATGACAGGCAACTATGGCTACACCTTC. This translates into CASSYMTGNYGYTF.

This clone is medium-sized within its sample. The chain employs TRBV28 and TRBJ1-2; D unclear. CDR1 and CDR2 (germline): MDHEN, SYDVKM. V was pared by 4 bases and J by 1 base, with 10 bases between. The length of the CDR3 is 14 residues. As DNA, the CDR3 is TGTGCCAGCAGTTACCCAGAGGGTAACTATGGCTACACCTTC. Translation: CASSYPEGNYGYTF.

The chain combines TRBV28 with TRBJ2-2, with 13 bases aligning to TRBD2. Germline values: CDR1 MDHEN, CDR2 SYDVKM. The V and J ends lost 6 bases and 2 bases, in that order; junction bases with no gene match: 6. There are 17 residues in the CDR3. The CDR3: CASSRTSGSKNTGELFF. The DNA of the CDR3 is TGTGCCAGCAGCCGGACTAGCGGGAGCAAAAACACCGGGGAGCTGTTTTTT.

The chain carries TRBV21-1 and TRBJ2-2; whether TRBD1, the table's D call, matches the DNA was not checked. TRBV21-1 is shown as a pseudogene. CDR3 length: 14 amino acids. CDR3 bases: TGTGCCAGCAGCAGATTCTACAGGGCCGGGGAGCTGTTTTTT. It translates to CASSRFYRAGELFF.

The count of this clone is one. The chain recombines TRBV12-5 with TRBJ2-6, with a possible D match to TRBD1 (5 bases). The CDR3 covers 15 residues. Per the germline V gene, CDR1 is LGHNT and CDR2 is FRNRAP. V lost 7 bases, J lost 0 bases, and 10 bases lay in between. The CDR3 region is CASDPTGSGANVLTF. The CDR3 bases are TGTGCTAGTGATCCAACAGGCTCTGGGGCCAACGTCCTGACTTTC. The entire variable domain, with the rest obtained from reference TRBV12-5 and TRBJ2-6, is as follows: DARVTQTPRHKVTEMGQEVTMRCQPILGHNTVFWYRQTMMQGLELLAYFRNRAPLDDSGMPKDRFSAEMPDATLATLKIQPSEPRDSAVYFCASDPTGSGANVLTFGAGSRLTVL.

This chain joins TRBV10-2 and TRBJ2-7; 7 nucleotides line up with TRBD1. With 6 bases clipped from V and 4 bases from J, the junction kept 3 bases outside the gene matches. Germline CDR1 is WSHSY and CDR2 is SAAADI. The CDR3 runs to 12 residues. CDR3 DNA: TGCGCCAGCAGCACAGGGGTGTACGAGCAGTACTTC. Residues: CASSTGVYEQYF.

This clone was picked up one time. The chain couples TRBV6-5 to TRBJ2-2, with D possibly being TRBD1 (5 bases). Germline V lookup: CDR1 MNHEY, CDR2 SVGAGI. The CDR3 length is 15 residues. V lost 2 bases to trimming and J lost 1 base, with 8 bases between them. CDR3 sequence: CASSYGAENTGELFF. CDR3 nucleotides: TGTGCCAGCAGTTACGGGGCAGAGAACACCGGGGAGCTGTTTTTT.

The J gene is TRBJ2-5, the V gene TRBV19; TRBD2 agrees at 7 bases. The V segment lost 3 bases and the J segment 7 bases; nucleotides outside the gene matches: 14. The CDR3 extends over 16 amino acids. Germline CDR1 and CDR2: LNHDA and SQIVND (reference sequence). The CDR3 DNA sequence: TGTGCCAGTAGTATCGGAGGGAGGGCCGATTCTAGGACCCAGTACTTC. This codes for CASSIGGRADSRTQYF.

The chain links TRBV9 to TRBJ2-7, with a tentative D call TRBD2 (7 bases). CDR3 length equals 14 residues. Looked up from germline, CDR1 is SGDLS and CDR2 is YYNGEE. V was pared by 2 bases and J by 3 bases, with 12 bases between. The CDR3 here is CASSVGGGGYEQYF. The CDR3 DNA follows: TGTGCCAGCAGCGTCGGAGGGGGGGGCTACGAGCAGTACTTC.

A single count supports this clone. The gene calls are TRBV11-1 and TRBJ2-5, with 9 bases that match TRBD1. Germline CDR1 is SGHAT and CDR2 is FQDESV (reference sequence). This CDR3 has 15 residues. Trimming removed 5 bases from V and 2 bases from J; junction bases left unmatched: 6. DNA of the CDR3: TGTGCCAGCAGCATCGGGACAGGGCTACAAGAGACCCAGTACTTC. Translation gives CASSIGTGLQETQYF.